In this sample, the clone carrying this T cell receptor (beta chain) turned up many times. Prior to thyroid surgery, none of the patients had received any treatment. TCRdb redid the clone calls on the PCR reads using MiXCR. The data show some 33,000 clones, 7.4% seen once. This sample was included in a study of metastatic and nonmetastatic thyroid tumors. Whole-study context: From malignant and benign thyroid patients, repertoires in blood and in tumor or nodule tissue were compared.

The length of the CDR3 is 20 residues. Germline-derived CDR1 and CDR2 are MNHEY and SVGEGT. The V gene end was trimmed by 0 bases and the J gene end by 3 bases; junction bases not matched to a gene: 13. The chain employs TRBV6-2 or TRBV6-3 and TRBJ2-2, with 10 bases matching TRBD2. Sequences were obtained from blood. This receptor was obtained from a female donor with papillary thyroid cancer or a benign thyroid nodule (not recorded which). Some clones in this sample may be carry-over from other donors' samples. CDR3 in DNA: TGTGCCAGCAGTTACTCAGGAGCGGGAGGGGTCAGTCGGTACACCGGGGAGCTGTTTTTT. Protein product: CASSYSGAGGVSRYTGELFF.